This T cell receptor beta chain was sequenced during a study of blood T cells in healthy people across ages. Overall study findings and caveats: Age advanced and TCR beta diversity per million T cells fell, roughly linearly. Without sorted subsets, naive and antigen-experienced compartments could not be conclusively compared.

It was with a sample-barcoded 5' primer and a J-beta primer mix that a second PCR of roughly 7 to 12 cycles was run. Using its own MiXCR run on the 5' RACE reads, TCRdb lists one record per CDR3 protein. The data contain hundreds of thousands of distinct CDR3 sequences, 49% of them singletons. Each sample gave at least 7 million isolated PBMCs. For this clonotype: Its antigen is as yet unknown.

The sequence derives from a woman aged 55-69 years in good health. Sequenced input: blood.

This chain's CDR3 is CASSPSDIPTEAFF. CDR3 nucleotides: TGTGCCAGCAGCCCCTCGGACATTCCCACTGAAGCTTTCTTT. The chain is built from TRBV7-3 and TRBJ1-1; possible D gene TRBD1, 5 bases. V gave up 5 bases and J gave up 4 bases, with 14 bases separating them. This CDR3 is 14 amino acids long. In germline, CDR1 is SGHTA, CDR2 FQGTGA.